Each of the 32 T cell receptor beta chains below was sequenced from the same sample in a study of T-cell reconstitution after alpha-beta-depleted transplantation in children. Molecular barcoding with unique molecular identifiers was used for the TCRbeta library. From the PCR reads, TCRdb called clonotypes with MiXCR, one entry per CDR3 protein. The repertoire includes roughly 490,000 distinct CDR3 sequences, about an eighth of them detected once, and around 15% sits in the top ten. The material was PBMCs, mostly from graft donor cells, obtained 180 days after TCRalphabeta/CD19-depleted stem cell transplant. The receptors here all came from a female patient between 2 and 15 years old who had a stem cell transplant for aplastic anemia, so the T cells may come from the graft donor.

The gene calls are TRBV7-9 and TRBJ2-7; D is perhaps TRBD1 (5 bases). The CDR3 length is 14 residues. Germline V lookup: CDR1 SEHNR, CDR2 FQNEAQ (reference sequence). V lost 3 bases and J lost 2, with 11 bases in between. CDR3 sequence reads: CASSFDSGAYEQYF. CDR3 nucleotides: TGTGCCAGCAGCTTCGACAGTGGGGCCTACGAGCAGTACTTC.

This chain joins TRBV6-2 or TRBV6-3 and TRBJ2-3, with 8 bases aligning to TRBD2. The germline V gene encodes CDR1 MNHEY and CDR2 SVGEGT. V dropped 0 bases and J dropped 2; count of bases not matched to a gene: 10. CDR3 length: 18 amino acids. CDR3 in amino acids: CASSYSPLGLGNTDTQYF. The CDR3 bases are TGTGCCAGCAGTTACTCCCCCTTGGGACTAGGCAACACAGATACGCAGTATTTT.

This clonotype was detected only a few times. The chain links TRBV6-2 or TRBV6-3 to TRBJ2-1, with a tentative D call TRBD1 (6 bases). Germline lookup yields CDR1 MNHEY and CDR2 SVGEGT. Trimming stripped 5 bases from V and 2 bases from J, with 16 bases between. The CDR3 extends over 16 amino acids. For the CDR3, the DNA is TGTGCCAGCAGTCTCCGGGACATGGAAACCTACAATGAGCAGTTCTTC. Translation: CASSLRDMETYNEQFF.

V usage is TRBV4-2 and J usage is TRBJ2-6, with 7 bases lining up with TRBD2. V gave up 4 bases and J gave up 0 bases; unmatched junction bases: 9. In germline, CDR1 is LGHNA, CDR2 YNFKEQ. This CDR3 is 18 amino acids long. The CDR3 here is CASSPGLADFSGANVLTF. In DNA form, the CDR3 reads TGTGCCAGCAGCCCCGGGCTAGCGGACTTCTCTGGGGCCAACGTCCTGACTTTC.

This clonotype was observed once. One end of the junction fails to match germline, which may point to a read error. The chain combines TRBV7-9 with TRBJ1-1; TRBD1 is a possible D gene (5 bases). The CDR3 runs to 13 residues. CDR1 is SEHNR, CDR2 FQNEAQ, per germline (reference sequence). The CDR3 nucleotides are TGTGCCAGCAGCTTAGGGGGGAACGCTGAAGCTTTCTTT. Translation gives CASSLGGNAEAFF.

This chain links TRBV10-3 with TRBJ2-7; the D is unclear. Germline values: CDR1 ENHRY, CDR2 SYGVKD. This CDR3 is 14 amino acids long. V was pared by 3 bases and J by 4 bases, with 13 bases between. CDR3 residues: CAISDALRSYEQYV. The CDR3 nucleotides read TGTGCCATCAGTGACGCTCTACGGTCGTACGAGCAGTACGTC.

This clonotype was counted between two and nine times. V gene TRBV15 combines with J gene TRBJ2-4; possible D gene TRBD2, 6 bases. Germline assignment: CDR1 LNHNV and CDR2 YYDKDF (reference sequence). The CDR3 is made up of 16 amino acids. Trimming took off 3 bases at V and 3 bases at J, with 15 bases between the two ends. The CDR3 nucleotides are TGTGCCACCAGCAGTGGAGGGTCGAGGGTCAAAAACATTCAGTACTTC. This gives the protein CATSSGGSRVKNIQYF.

This clonotype was seen more than once but under ten times. This chain connects TRBV12-3 or TRBV12-4 to TRBJ2-1; no definite D call. The CDR3 is 14 amino acids. The V gene lost 3 bases and the J gene lost 3 bases, with 9 bases spanning the gap. The CDR3 protein is CASSFLGIYNEQFF. CDR3 DNA sequence: TGTGCCAGCAGTTTCCTGGGAATCTACAATGAGCAGTTCTTC.

The rearrangement links TRBV3-1 to TRBJ1-1; TRBD1 matches at 7 bases. The V gene's germline CDR1 is LGHDT and CDR2 YNNKEL (reference sequence). CDR3 length equals 15 residues. The junction had 9 bases not matched to a gene; V was cut back by 4 bases and J by 4 bases. CDR3 nucleotide sequence: TGTGCCAGCAGCCTCCCGACAGGGCTGGGCACTGAAGCTTTCTTT. Amino acids: CASSLPTGLGTEAFF.

Regarding this clonotype: At one boundary the junction diverges from the germline segment, which might be a read error. The chain uses TRBV28 and TRBJ1-1; tentatively, D is TRBD1 (5 bases). Germline CDR1 MDHEN, CDR2 SYDVKM. This CDR3 region has 17 residues. Here the CDR3 DNA reads TGTGCCAGCGGTTTAGACGGGTTGTGGGGGGTGAACACTGAAGCTTTCTTT. Its translation is CASGLDGLWGVNTEAFF.

This clonotype occurred many times. The chain carries TRBV28 and TRBJ1-1; the D gene is possibly TRBD1 (5 bases). V lost 4 bases, J lost 6 bases, and 18 bases lay in between. Germline V lookup: CDR1 MDHEN, CDR2 SYDVKM. The CDR3 runs to 15 residues. CDR3 bases: TGTGCCAGCAGTTCAGCATCTCGGGACGGCGCTGAAGCTTTCTTT. It yields the protein CASSSASRDGAEAFF.

The V gene is TRBV7-2, the J gene TRBJ2-1, with 10 bases aligning to TRBD2. The CDR3 loop spans 16 amino acids. Germline values: CDR1 SGHTA, CDR2 FQGNSA. V lost 0 bases and J lost 9; bases outside the gene matches: 8. The DNA of the CDR3 is TGTGCCAGCAGCTTAGCACTAGCGGGGCCGTGGGGTGAGCAGTTCTTC. This sequence encodes CASSLALAGPWGEQFF.

This clonotype was detected a few times. This chain links TRBV28 with TRBJ1-6; no firm D call. Germline V gives CDR1 MDHEN, CDR2 SYDVKM. The CDR3 consists of 12 residues. The V and J ends lost 7 bases and 9 bases respectively, with 10 bases between them. CDR3 nucleotide sequence: TGTGCCAGCACCCCGAACATTTCACCCCTCCACTTT. Translated, it gives CASTPNISPLHF.

The chain combines TRBV5-1 with TRBJ1-1; D uncertain. Trimming left V 3 bases short and J 2 bases short, with 17 bases between. Germline CDR1 is SGHRS and CDR2 is YFSETQ. There are 16 residues in the CDR3. The CDR3 DNA sequence: TGCGCCAGCAGCTCAAGATCGACTCCCAGCAACACTGAAGCTTTCTTT. Translated: CASSSRSTPSNTEAFF.

This clonotype was detected a few times. This sequence joins TRBV27 and TRBJ2-1, with 16 bases identical to TRBD2. The V gene end was trimmed by 4 bases and the J gene end by 6 bases; junction bases not matched to a gene: 3. The germline gives CDR1 MNHEY, CDR2 SMNVEV (reference sequence). The CDR3 sequence is 16 residues long. The CDR3 here is CASSSGTSGRANEQFF. Here the CDR3 DNA reads TGTGCCAGCAGTTCCGGGACTAGCGGGAGGGCCAATGAGCAGTTCTTC.

The chain has TRBV7-8 and TRBJ2-7; D is possibly TRBD1 (5 bases). The germline V gene encodes CDR1 SGHVS and CDR2 FQNEAQ. The CDR3 covers 13 residues. V was trimmed by 5 bases and J by 6 bases, leaving 14 bases between them. The CDR3 bases are TGTGCCAGCAGCCCCTGGTTCAGGGCCGAGCAGTACTTC. Amino acid sequence: CASSPWFRAEQYF.

The rearrangement uses TRBV5-1 and TRBJ1-1; D might be TRBD1 (5 bases). The germline gives CDR1 SGHRS, CDR2 YFSETQ. The length of the CDR3 is 14 residues. V lost 4 bases and J 7 bases, leaving 17 bases between the germline ends. In DNA, the CDR3 is TGCGCCAGCAGCCCGGATGCAGGGAGGGTTGAAGCTTTCTTT. Protein sequence: CASSPDAGRVEAFF.

This clonotype was counted at least ten times. The gene calls are TRBV20-1 and TRBJ2-5; 9 nucleotides match TRBD1. Germline V gene lookup returns CDR1 DFQATT and CDR2 SNEGSKA (reference sequence). V shed 0 bases and J 9 bases; nucleotides not matched to a gene: 8. The CDR3 consists of 14 residues. Written as DNA, the CDR3 is TGCAGTGCTAGAGATAGAGGGACAGGGAGTGCCCAGTACTTC. Translated: CSARDRGTGSAQYF.

This clonotype has only a few counts. This chain uses TRBV9 with TRBJ2-1, with D tentatively TRBD1 (6 bases). Germline V gene sequence: CDR1 SGDLS, CDR2 YYNGEE. This CDR3 spans 17 amino acids. V was pared by 0 bases and J by 4 bases, with 17 bases between. As DNA, the CDR3 is TGTGCCAGCAGCGTAGGAGCAGGGGCAAAGAGATACAATGAGCAGTTCTTC. Translation gives CASSVGAGAKRYNEQFF.

This clonotype showed up just a few times. J is TRBJ1-4 and V is TRBV15; D is perhaps TRBD1 (5 bases). V was trimmed by 6 bases and J by 3 bases, leaving 14 bases between them. This CDR3 spans 15 amino acids. Per germline, CDR1 LNHNV and CDR2 YYDKDF (reference sequence). The CDR3 region is CATRVREAPNEKLFF. The CDR3 DNA is TGTGCCACCAGGGTCAGGGAGGCCCCTAATGAAAAACTGTTTTTT.

This clonotype was picked up a small number of times. The chain is built from TRBV7-8 and TRBJ2-3; no clear D. This CDR3 is built from 15 residues. CDR1 and CDR2 (germline): SGHVS, FQNEAQ. The V gene lost 4 bases and the J gene lost 4 bases, with 15 bases spanning the gap. CDR3 amino acids: CASSSLRNFPDTQYF. The CDR3 nucleotides read TGTGCCAGCAGCTCACTGAGAAATTTTCCAGATACGCAGTATTTT.

In this sample, this clonotype turned up a few times. V is TRBV5-5 and J is TRBJ2-7, with D hard to call. With 4 bases removed from V and 4 bases from J, the gap between germline ends came to 18 bases. Germline V gene data show CDR1 as SGHKS and CDR2 as YYEKEE (reference sequence). The CDR3 totals 15 residues. In nucleotides, the CDR3 is TGTGCCAGCAGCCCAGGACCGGTTTCGGTATACGAGCAGTACGTC. It specifies CASSPGPVSVYEQYV.

The V call is TRBV29-1, the J call TRBJ2-1; a weak D match, TRBD2 (6 bases). The germline V gene encodes CDR1 SQVTM and CDR2 ANQGSEA. V was shortened by 6 bases and J by 0 bases, with 9 bases between the two germline ends. This CDR3 has 13 amino acids. CDR3 region: CSVRESSYNEQFF. CDR3 bases: TGCAGCGTCCGGGAGAGCTCCTACAATGAGCAGTTCTTC.

This clonotype has only a few counts. The CDR3 reads CASSSDRVYQPQHF. Here the CDR3 DNA reads TGTGCCAGCAGTTCTGACAGGGTGTATCAGCCCCAGCATTTT. The rearrangement links TRBV12-3 or TRBV12-4 to TRBJ1-5, with 7 bases that match TRBD1. The V segment lost 4 bases and the J segment 5 bases; nucleotides outside the gene matches: 5. There are 14 residues in the CDR3.

This sequence joins TRBV6-2 or TRBV6-3 and TRBJ2-5, with a possible D match to TRBD2 (6 bases). V shed 2 bases and J shed 5 bases, with 18 bases lying between them. This CDR3 region has 16 residues. Germline loops: CDR1 MNHEY, CDR2 SVGEGT. The CDR3 nucleotides are TGTGCCAGCAGTTACGGGAACGGATTGGGAGGTGAGACCCAGTACTTC. It codes for CASSYGNGLGGETQYF.

This clonotype was counted many times. The chain couples TRBV20-1 to TRBJ2-1; tentatively, D is TRBD2 (6 bases). Per the germline V gene, CDR1 is DFQATT and CDR2 is SNEGSKA (reference sequence). The length of the CDR3 is 14 residues. V dropped 3 bases and J dropped 6 bases, with 15 bases sitting between them. DNA of the CDR3: TGCAGTGCTAGTTTTCTAGGCGGGGCCAATGAGCAGTTCTTC. Amino acids: CSASFLGGANEQFF.

The V call is TRBV7-2, the J call TRBJ2-1; D is possibly TRBD1 or TRBD2 (5 bases each). Germline loops: CDR1 SGHTA, CDR2 FQGNSA. The CDR3 spans 16 residues. V was pared by 5 bases and J by 6 bases, with 20 bases between. CDR3 coding DNA: TGTGCCAGCAGCCCGAGTCGCAGGGAGAGTTCCAATGAGCAGTTCTTC. This codes for CASSPSRRESSNEQFF.

This chain connects TRBV20-1 to TRBJ2-7, with TRBD2 matching 12 bases. The germline V gene has CDR1 DFQATT and CDR2 SNEGSKA (reference sequence). Trimming removed 3 bases from V and 6 bases from J; junction bases left unmatched: 6. The CDR3 runs to 14 residues. The CDR3 here is CSASRTSGNFEQYV. The CDR3 nucleotides are TGCAGTGCTAGCCGGACTAGCGGGAATTTCGAGCAGTACGTC.

This clonotype was found a few times. V gene TRBV11-1 combines with J gene TRBJ1-2; tentatively, D is TRBD1 (5 bases). With 1 base removed from V and 4 bases from J, the gap between germline ends came to 25 bases. CDR3 length: 19 amino acids. The germline gives CDR1 SGHAT, CDR2 FQDESV (reference sequence). CDR3 sequence reads: CASSLGFGDAYPSGYGYTF. Written as DNA, the CDR3 is TGTGCCAGCAGCTTAGGGTTCGGGGACGCTTACCCTTCCGGCTATGGCTACACCTTC.

V is TRBV27 and J is TRBJ2-1, with D perhaps TRBD1 (5 bases). V was trimmed by 0 bases and J by 0 bases, leaving 12 bases between them. Germline loops: CDR1 MNHEY, CDR2 SMNVEV (reference sequence). The CDR3 spans 17 residues. This CDR3 is CASSLSTGRSSYNEQFF. In DNA, the CDR3 is TGTGCCAGCAGTTTATCCACAGGCAGGAGCTCCTACAATGAGCAGTTCTTC.

The chain employs TRBV7-2 and TRBJ2-7; TRBD1 aligns across 7 bases. This CDR3 is 15 amino acids long. CDR1 and CDR2 from the germline V gene are SGHTA and FQGNSA. J gave up 3 bases and V 1 base, and 6 bases lay outside the gene matches. The CDR3 is CASSLVDREIYEQYF. Written as DNA, the CDR3 is TGTGCCAGCAGCTTAGTAGACAGGGAGATCTACGAGCAGTACTTC.

The CDR3 here is CASGPGLHQETQYF. The CDR3 DNA reads TGTGCCAGCGGCCCGGGGCTCCACCAAGAGACCCAGTACTTC. The V call is TRBV4-2, the J call TRBJ2-5; either TRBD1 or TRBD2 may supply D (5 bases each). V gave up 8 bases and J gave up 0 bases, with 13 bases separating them. The germline gives CDR1 LGHNA, CDR2 YNFKEQ. The CDR3 has 14 residues.